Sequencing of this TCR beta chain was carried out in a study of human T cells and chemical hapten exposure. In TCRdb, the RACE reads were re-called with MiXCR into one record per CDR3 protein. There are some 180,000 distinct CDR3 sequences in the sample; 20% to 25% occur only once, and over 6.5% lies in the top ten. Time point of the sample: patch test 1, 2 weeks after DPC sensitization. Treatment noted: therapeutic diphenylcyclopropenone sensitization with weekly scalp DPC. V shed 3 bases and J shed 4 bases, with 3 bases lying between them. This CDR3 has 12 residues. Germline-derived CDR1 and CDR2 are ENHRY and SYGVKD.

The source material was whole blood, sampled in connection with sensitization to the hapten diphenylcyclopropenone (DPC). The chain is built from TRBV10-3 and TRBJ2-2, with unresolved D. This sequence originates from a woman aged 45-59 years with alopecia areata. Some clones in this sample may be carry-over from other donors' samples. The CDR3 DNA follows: TGTGCCATCAGTGATCTCACCGGGGAGCTGTTTTTT. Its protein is CAISDLTGELFF.